This TCR beta chain appears in the sequencing data of a study of CD8+CD57+ T cells in acquired aplastic anemia (dated by TCRdb to the late 2010s). Study-wide context: On average, sorted CD4+ and CD8+ cells yielded 3.2 ug of extracted DNA, with a range of about 0.17 to 27.4 ug. A CD8+CD57+ expansion meant a frequency higher than the mean frequency seen in healthy subjects. Points the paper makes about the study in general: Although 25 to 30 CD8+ CDR3 sequences were shared by patients and controls, these sequences appeared highly expressed in patients and within the immunodominant clones of patients. Patients and healthy controls showed no significant difference in CD8+ Simpson's diversity (P=0.060).

To note about this clonotype: Its antigen is currently not known. No much larger clone is present one base from it, and per-base qualities are unavailable.

Patients chosen for sequencing had shown expansion of CD8+CD57+ cells by flow cytometry. Every patient had a diagnosis of severe acquired aplastic anemia based on International Study of Aplastic Anemia and Agranulocytosis and Camitta criteria. No patient had received any therapy when blood was sampled. In this study, sorted CD4+ and CD8+ T cells from the blood of healthy subjects and of severe aplastic anemia patients had their TCR repertoires deep-sequenced. Patients were enrolled under clinicaltrials.gov protocols 00001620, 01623167, 00001397, 00071045, 00081523 and 00961064 in the USA. Ficoll-Paque density gradient centrifugation was used to isolate peripheral blood mononuclear cells. Before DNA was extracted, CD4+ and CD8+ T cells were sorted using either FACS or magnetic beads. Genomic DNA served as template for TCR beta VDJ combination and CDR3 sequence profiling. TCR repertoire sequencing was run on an Illumina HiSeq 2000. Regarding the original processing steps: Repertoires were assessed using TRBV/TRBJ rearrangement plots, CDR3 size and DJ length profiles, and Simpson's diversity index. The most abundant DNA sequence in the deep sequencing data was defined as the immunodominant clone. CDR3 amino acid sequences were checked for sharing across subjects and were also compared against the VDJdb database and published repertoires. Through fastp at Q25 and MiXCR, TCRdb rebuilt clones from the public reads, retaining in-frame beta chains. Entries are consolidated by CDR3 protein sequence, retaining the most common genes and DNA. It is TCRdb's table, rather than the study itself, that gives the V and J calls and clone size. The sample records 150,000 to 200,000 distinct CDR3 sequences, around 50% of which are singletons. The ten largest clones take up roughly 13% of the sample.

The material sequenced was sorted CD4+, CD8+, or CD8+CD57+ T cells (not recorded which) from PBMCs. This receptor was identified in a human donor with aplastic anemia.

CDR3 sequence: CSVRGGSHNEQFF. The nucleotide sequence is TGCAGCGTCCGCGGGGGGTCACACAATGAGCAGTTCTTC. The chain was built from TRBV29-1 and TRBJ2-1, and 8 junction bases match TRBD2. CDR1 and CDR2, per the germline V gene, are SQVTM and ANQGSEA. Measured from the cysteine to the phenylalanine, the CDR3 is 13 residues long. The retained sequence is limited to the CDR3, 39 bases, with the frame set at the first base. At the junction V is shortened by 6 bases and J by 5 bases; bases outside the gene matches: 6.